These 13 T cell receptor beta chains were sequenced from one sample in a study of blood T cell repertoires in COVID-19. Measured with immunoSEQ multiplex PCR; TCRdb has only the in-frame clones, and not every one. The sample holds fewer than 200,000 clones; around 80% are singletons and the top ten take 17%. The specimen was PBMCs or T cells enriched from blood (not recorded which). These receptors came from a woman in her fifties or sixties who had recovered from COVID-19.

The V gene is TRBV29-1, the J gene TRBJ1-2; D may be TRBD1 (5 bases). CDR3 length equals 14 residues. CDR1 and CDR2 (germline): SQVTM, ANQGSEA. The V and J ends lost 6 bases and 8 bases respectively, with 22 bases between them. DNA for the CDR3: TGCAGCGTATCCGGGGGGAAGAGGGACCAAGGCTACACCTTC. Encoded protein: CSVSGGKRDQGYTF.

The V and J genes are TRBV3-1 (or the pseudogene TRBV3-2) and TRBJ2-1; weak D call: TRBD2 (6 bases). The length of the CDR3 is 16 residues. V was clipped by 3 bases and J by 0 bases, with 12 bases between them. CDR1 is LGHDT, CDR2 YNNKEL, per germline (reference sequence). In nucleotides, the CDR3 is TGTGCCAGCAGCCAGACGGACGGGAGCTCCTACAATGAGCAGTTCTTC. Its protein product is CASSQTDGSSYNEQFF.

CDR3 DNA: TGTGCCAGTAGTGCCGGGACTAGCCCGTACAATGAGCAGTTCTTC. Amino acid sequence: CASSAGTSPYNEQFF. The V and J genes are TRBV19 and TRBJ2-1, with TRBD2 identical over 9 bases. CDR3 length: 15 amino acids. V was pared by 5 bases and J by 4 bases, with 6 bases of the junction left unmatched. Germline V gene data show CDR1 as LNHDA and CDR2 as SQIVND (reference sequence).

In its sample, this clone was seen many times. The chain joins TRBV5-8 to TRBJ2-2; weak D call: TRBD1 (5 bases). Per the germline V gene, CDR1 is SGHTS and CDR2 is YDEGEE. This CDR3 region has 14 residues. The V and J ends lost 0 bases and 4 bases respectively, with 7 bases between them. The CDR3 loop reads CASSLAGSTGELFF. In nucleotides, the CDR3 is TGTGCCAGCAGCTTGGCAGGGTCCACCGGGGAGCTGTTTTTT.

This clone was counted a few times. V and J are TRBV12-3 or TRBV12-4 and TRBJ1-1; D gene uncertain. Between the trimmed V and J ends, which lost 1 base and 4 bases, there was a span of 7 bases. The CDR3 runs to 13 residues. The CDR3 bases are TGTGCCAGCAGTTTAGGGTACGGCACTGAAGCTTTCTTT. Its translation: CASSLGYGTEAFF.

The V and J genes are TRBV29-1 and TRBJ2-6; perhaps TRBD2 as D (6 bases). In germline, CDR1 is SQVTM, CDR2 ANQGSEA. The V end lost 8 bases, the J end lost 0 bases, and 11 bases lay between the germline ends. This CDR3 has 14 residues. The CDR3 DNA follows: TGCAGCACCCCCGGGAGCTCTGGGGCCAACGTCCTGACTTTC. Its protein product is CSTPGSSGANVLTF.

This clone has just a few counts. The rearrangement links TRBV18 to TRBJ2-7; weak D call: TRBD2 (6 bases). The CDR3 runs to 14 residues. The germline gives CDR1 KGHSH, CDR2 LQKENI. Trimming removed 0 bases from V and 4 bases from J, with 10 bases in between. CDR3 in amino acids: CASSPPTTRYEQYF. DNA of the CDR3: TGTGCCAGCTCACCACCGACGACTAGGTACGAGCAGTACTTC.

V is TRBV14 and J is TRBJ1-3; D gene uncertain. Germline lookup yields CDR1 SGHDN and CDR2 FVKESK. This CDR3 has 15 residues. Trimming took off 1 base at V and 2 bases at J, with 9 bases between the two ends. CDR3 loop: CASSQVPRTGNTIYF. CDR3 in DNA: TGTGCCAGCAGCCAAGTTCCGCGGACTGGAAACACCATATATTTT.

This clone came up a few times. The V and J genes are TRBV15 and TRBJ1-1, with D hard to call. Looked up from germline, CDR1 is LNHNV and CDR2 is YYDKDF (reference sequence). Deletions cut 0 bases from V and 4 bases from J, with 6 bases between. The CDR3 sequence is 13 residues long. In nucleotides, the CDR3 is TGTGCCACCAGCAGAGACGGGATCACTGAAGCTTTCTTT. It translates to CATSRDGITEAFF.

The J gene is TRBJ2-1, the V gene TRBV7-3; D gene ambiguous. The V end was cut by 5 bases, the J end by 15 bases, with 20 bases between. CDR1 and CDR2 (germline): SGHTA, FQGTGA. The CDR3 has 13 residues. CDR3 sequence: CASSLGTAGLWFF. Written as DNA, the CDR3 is TGTGCCAGCAGCCTAGGCACTGCCGGGTTGTGGTTCTTC.

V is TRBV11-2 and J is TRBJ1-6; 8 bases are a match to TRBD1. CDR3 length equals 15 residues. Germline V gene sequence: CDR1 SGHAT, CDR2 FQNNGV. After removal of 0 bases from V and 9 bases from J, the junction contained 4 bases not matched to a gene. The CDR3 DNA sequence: TGTGCCAGCAGCTTAGAGGCAGGGGGCTTTTCACCCCTCCACTTT. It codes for CASSLEAGGFSPLHF.

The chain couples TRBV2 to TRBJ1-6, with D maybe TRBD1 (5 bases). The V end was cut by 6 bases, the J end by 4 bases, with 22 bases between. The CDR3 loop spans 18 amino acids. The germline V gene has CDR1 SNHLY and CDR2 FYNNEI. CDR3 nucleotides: TGTGCCAGCAGCCACGCCGCCACAGGTGGGGTTTATAATTCACCCCTCCACTTT. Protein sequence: CASSHAATGGVYNSPLHF.

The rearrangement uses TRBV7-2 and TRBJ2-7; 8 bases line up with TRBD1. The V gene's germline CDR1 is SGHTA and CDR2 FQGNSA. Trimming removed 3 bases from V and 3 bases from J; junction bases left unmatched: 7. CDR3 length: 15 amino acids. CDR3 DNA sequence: TGTGCCAGCAGCTTGGGAGGACAGGGTAGCTACGAGCAGTACTTC. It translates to CASSLGGQGSYEQYF. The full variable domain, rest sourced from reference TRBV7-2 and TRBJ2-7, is GAGVSQSPSNKVTEKGKDVELRCDPISGHTALYWYRQSLGQGLEFLIYFQGNSAPDKSGLPSDRFSAERTGGSVSTLTIQRTQQEDSAVYLCASSLGGQGSYEQYFGPGTRLTVT.